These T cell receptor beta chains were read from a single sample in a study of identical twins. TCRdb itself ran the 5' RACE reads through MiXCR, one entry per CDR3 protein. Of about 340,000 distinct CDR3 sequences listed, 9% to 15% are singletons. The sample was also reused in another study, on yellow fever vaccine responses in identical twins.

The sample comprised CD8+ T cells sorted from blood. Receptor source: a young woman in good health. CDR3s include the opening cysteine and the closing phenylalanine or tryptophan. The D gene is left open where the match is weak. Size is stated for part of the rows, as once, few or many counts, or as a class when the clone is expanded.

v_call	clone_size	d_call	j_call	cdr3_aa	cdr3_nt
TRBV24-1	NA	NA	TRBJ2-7	CATSDPPGGSTYEQYF	TGTGCCACCAGTGACCCCCCTGGCGGGTCTACCTACGAGCAGTACTTC
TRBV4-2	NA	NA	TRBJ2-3	CASSQGVVRTDTQYF	TGTGCCAGCAGCCAAGGAGTGGTTCGCACAGATACGCAGTATTTT
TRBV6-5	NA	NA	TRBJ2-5	CASSYSDVPDSQQETQYF	TGTGCCAGCAGTTACTCTGATGTTCCGGACAGCCAACAAGAGACCCAGTACTTC
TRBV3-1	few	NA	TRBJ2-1	CASTSLRGGGYNEQFF	TGTGCCAGCACGTCATTGCGGGGAGGGGGTTACAATGAGCAGTTCTTC
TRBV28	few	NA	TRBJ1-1	CASSLDPGGRNTEAFF	TGTGCCAGCAGTTTGGACCCGGGGGGGAGAAACACTGAAGCTTTCTTT
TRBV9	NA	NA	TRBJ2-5	CASSVEPQETQYF	TGTGCCAGCAGCGTAGAGCCCCAAGAGACCCAGTACTTC
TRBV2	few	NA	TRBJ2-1	CASSVHPDNEQFF	TGTGCCAGCAGTGTACACCCTGACAATGAGCAGTTCTTC
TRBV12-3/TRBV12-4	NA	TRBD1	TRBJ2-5	CASLRGQGQETQYF	TGTGCCAGCCTACGTGGACAGGGCCAAGAGACCCAGTACTTC
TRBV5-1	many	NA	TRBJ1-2	CASTSSGYGYTF	TGCGCCAGCACCTCCTCCGGGTATGGCTACACCTTC
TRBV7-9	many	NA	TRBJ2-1	CASSETLNEQFF	TGTGCCAGCAGCGAAACTCTCAATGAGCAGTTCTTC
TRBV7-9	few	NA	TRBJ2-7	CASSSPGQSRSYEQYF	TGTGCCAGCAGCTCACCAGGACAGTCTCGCTCCTACGAGCAGTACTTC
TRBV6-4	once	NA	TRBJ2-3	CASSDEGPLGTQYF	TGTGCCAGCAGTGACGAGGGACCCCTGGGTACGCAGTATTTT
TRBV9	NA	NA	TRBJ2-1	CASSVGGVFNEQFF	TGTGCCAGCAGCGTAGGTGGGGTATTCAATGAGCAGTTCTTC
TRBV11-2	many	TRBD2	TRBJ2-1	CASSLVGGTAYNEQFF	TGTGCCAGCAGCTTAGTGGGGGGGACGGCATACAATGAGCAGTTCTTC
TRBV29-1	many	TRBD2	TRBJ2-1	CSVGGWTSGLYNEQFF	TGCAGCGTTGGAGGTTGGACTAGCGGGCTATACAATGAGCAGTTCTTC
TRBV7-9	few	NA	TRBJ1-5	CASSLGVSSPQHF	TGTGCCAGCAGCTTAGGGGTATCCTCGCCCCAGCATTTT
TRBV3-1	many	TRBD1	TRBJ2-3	CASSQGTGTFTDTQYF	TGTGCCAGCAGCCAGGGGACAGGGACTTTCACAGATACGCAGTATTTT
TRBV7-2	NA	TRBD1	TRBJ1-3	CASRNRGGGNTIYF	TGTGCCAGCAGGAACAGGGGAGGAGGAAACACCATATATTTT
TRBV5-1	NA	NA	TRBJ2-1	CASIAYNEQFF	TGCGCCAGTATAGCTTACAATGAGCAGTTCTTC
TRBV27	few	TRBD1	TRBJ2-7	CASSARGQGYEQYF	TGTGCCAGCAGTGCTAGAGGACAGGGCTACGAGCAGTACTTC
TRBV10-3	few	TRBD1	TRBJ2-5	CAISSGTGFPTVYQETQYF	TGTGCCATCAGTTCCGGGACAGGGTTTCCCACCGTGTACCAAGAGACCCAGTACTTC
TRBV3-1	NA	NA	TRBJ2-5	CASSQERGAKETQYF	TGTGCCAGCAGCCAAGAGAGGGGGGCGAAAGAGACCCAGTACTTC
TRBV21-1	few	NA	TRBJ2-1	CASTLGTRGANEQFF	TGTGCCAGCACCCTCGGGACCCGGGGGGCCAATGAGCAGTTCTTC
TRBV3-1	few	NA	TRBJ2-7	CASSQDEEGGGDYEQYF	TGTGCCAGCAGCCAAGATGAGGAGGGGGGCGGAGATTACGAGCAGTACTTC
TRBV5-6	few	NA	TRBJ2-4	CASSFGTKNIQYF	TGTGCCAGCAGCTTTGGGACCAAAAACATTCAGTACTTC
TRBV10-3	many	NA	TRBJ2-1	CAISVLRNEQFF	TGTGCCATCAGTGTCCTGCGGAATGAGCAGTTCTTC
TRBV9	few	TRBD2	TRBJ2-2	CASSARLAGGVGELFF	TGTGCCAGCAGCGCCAGACTAGCGGGAGGCGTCGGGGAGCTGTTTTTT
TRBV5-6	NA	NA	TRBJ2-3	CASTIITDTQYF	TGTGCCAGCACTATCATCACAGATACGCAGTATTTT
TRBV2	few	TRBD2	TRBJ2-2	CASRRTSYTGELFF	TGTGCCAGCAGAAGGACTAGCTACACCGGGGAGCTGTTTTTT
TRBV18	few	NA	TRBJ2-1	CASSPPISYNEQFF	TGTGCCAGCTCACCCCCCATCTCATACAATGAGCAGTTCTTC
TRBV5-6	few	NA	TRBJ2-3	CASSPAGSYYADTQYF	TGTGCCAGCAGCCCCGCTGGCTCCTACTATGCAGATACGCAGTATTTT
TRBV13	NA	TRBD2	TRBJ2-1	CASSLSSGSLEQFF	TGTGCCAGCAGCTTGTCTAGCGGGTCTCTTGAGCAGTTCTTC
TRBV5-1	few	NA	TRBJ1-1	CASSSPSLNTEAFF	TGCGCCAGCAGCTCGCCCAGCCTGAACACTGAAGCTTTCTTT
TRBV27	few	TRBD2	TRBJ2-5	CASSFLERGSVETQYF	TGTGCCAGCAGTTTTCTGGAGCGGGGGAGCGTGGAGACCCAGTACTTC
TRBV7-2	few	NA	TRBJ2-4	CASSPSWGAKNIQYF	TGTGCCAGCAGCCCCTCGTGGGGTGCCAAAAACATTCAGTACTTC
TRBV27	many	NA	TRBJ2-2	CASSFGTNTGELFF	TGTGCCAGCAGTTTTGGGACGAACACCGGGGAGCTGTTTTTT
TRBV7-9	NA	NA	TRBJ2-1	CASSSGALRNEQFF	TGTGCCAGCAGCTCGGGAGCCCTGAGGAATGAGCAGTTCTTC
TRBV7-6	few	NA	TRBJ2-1	CASSLTAGYNEQFF	TGTGCCAGCAGCTTAACGGCGGGATACAATGAGCAGTTCTTC
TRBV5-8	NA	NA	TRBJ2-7	CASRGWDSYEQYF	TGTGCCAGCAGAGGTTGGGACTCCTACGAGCAGTACTTC
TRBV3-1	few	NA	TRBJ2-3	CASSPTRVLVDTQYF	TGTGCCAGCAGCCCGACTAGAGTTCTTGTGGATACGCAGTATTTT
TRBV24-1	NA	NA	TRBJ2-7	CATSDYGGDEQYF	TGTGCCACCAGTGACTATGGGGGTGACGAGCAGTACTTC
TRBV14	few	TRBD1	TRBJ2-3	CASSQWTGGIDTQYF	TGTGCCAGCAGCCAATGGACAGGGGGGATAGATACGCAGTATTTT
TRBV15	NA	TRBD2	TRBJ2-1	CATSRLLAGGNNEQFF	TGTGCCACCAGCAGACTTCTAGCGGGAGGTAACAATGAGCAGTTCTTC
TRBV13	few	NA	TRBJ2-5	CASSFSLDTETQYF	TGTGCCAGCAGCTTTTCACTGGATACGGAGACCCAGTACTTC
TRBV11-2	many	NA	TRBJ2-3	CASSLWISDTQYF	TGTGCCAGCAGCTTATGGATTTCGGATACGCAGTATTTT
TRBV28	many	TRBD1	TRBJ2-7	CASSLTRDRTYEQYF	TGTGCCAGCAGTTTAACCCGGGACAGAACCTACGAGCAGTACTTC
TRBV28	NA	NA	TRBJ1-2	CASSFRQNYGYTF	TGTGCCAGCAGTTTTCGACAGAACTATGGCTACACCTTC
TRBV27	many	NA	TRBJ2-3	CASSLSRPDTQYF	TGTGCCAGCAGTTTATCACGCCCAGATACGCAGTATTTT
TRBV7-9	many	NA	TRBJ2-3	CASSPEGGSDTQYF	TGTGCCAGCAGCCCCGAGGGGGGCTCAGATACGCAGTATTTT
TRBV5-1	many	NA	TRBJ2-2	CASSLVPGTNTGELFF	TGCGCCAGCAGCTTGGTTCCGGGCACGAACACCGGGGAGCTGTTTTTT